This TCR beta chain was captured by sequencing in a study of radiotherapy plus CTLA-4 blockade in lung cancer. Patients had chemo-refractory metastatic non-small-cell lung cancer and received focal radiation plus CTLA-4 blockade that used ipilimumab. Germline V gene data show CDR1 as WNHNN and CDR2 as SYGVQD (reference sequence). The CDR3 totals 14 residues. The ends lost 4 bases at V and 7 bases at J; junction bases unmatched: 5. Only in-frame clones appear in the TCRdb table, and some are missing; sequencing was by immunoSEQ multiplex PCR. The sample gives 45,000 to 55,000 clones, under 85% of which show up once; around 3.2% is in the top ten.

The sequencing used peripheral blood, collected from a patient treated with radiotherapy plus ipilimumab. The sequence was obtained from a human donor with non-small cell lung cancer who had a partial response to radiotherapy plus ipilimumab. The chain has TRBV10-1 and TRBJ2-2, with 8 bases identical to TRBD1. The CDR3 nucleotides read TGCGCCAGCAGTGGGCAGGGGGCTAACGGGGAGCTGTTTTTT. Translating it yields CASSGQGANGELFF.